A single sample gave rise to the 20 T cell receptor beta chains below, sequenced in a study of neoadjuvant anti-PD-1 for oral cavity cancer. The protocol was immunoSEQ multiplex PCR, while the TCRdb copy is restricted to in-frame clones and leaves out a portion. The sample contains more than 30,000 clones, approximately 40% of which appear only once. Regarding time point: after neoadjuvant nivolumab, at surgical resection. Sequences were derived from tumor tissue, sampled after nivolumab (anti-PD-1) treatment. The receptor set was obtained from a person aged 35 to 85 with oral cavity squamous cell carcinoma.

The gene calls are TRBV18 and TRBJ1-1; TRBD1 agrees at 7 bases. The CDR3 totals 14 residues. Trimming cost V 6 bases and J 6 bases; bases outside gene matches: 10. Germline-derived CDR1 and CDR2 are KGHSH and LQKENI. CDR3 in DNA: TGTGCCAGCTCCCTTCCTGGGAGGGGGCCTGAAGCTTTCTTT. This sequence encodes CASSLPGRGPEAFF.

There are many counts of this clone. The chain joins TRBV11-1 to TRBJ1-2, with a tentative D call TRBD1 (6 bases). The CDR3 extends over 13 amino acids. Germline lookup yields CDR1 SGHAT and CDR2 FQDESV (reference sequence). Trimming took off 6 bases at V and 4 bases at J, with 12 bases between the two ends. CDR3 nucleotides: TGTGCCAGCAGTTTCGACAGGACCTATGGCTACACCTTC. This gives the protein CASSFDRTYGYTF. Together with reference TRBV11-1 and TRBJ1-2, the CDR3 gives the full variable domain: EAEVAQSPRYKITEKSQAVAFWCDPISGHATLYWYRQILGQGPELLVQFQDESVVDDSQLPKDRFSAERLKGVDSTLKIQPAELGDSAMYLCASSFDRTYGYTFGSGTRLTVV.

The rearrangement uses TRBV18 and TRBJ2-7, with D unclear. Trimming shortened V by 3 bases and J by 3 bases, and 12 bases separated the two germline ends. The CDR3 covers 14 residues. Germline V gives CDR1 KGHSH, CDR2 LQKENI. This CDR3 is CASSPSGRVYEQYF. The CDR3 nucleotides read TGTGCCAGCTCACCGTCAGGTAGGGTCTACGAGCAGTACTTC.

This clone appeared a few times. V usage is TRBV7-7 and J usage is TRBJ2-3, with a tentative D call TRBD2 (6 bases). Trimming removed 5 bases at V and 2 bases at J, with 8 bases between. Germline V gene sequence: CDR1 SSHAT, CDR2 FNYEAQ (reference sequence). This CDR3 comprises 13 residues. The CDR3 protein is CASSRETTDTQYF. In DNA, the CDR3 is TGTGCCAGCAGCCGGGAGACCACAGATACGCAGTATTTT.

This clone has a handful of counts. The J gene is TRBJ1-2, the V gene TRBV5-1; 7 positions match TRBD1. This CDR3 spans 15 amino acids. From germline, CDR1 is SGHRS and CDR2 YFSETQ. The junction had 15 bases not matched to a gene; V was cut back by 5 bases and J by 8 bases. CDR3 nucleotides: TGCGCCAGCAGGGAAGACAGGGTGTCGGTGAGGGGCTACACCTTC. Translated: CASREDRVSVRGYTF.

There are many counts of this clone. The DNA of the CDR3 is TGCAGCGTCCGTGGACAGGGGGCTACCGGGGCCAACGTCCTGACTTTC. Translated, it gives CSVRGQGATGANVLTF. This chain joins TRBV29-1 and TRBJ2-6, with 11 nucleotides matching TRBD1. There are 16 residues in the CDR3. Looked up from germline, CDR1 is SQVTM and CDR2 is ANQGSEA. Trimming removed 6 bases from V and 4 bases from J; junction bases left unmatched: 8.

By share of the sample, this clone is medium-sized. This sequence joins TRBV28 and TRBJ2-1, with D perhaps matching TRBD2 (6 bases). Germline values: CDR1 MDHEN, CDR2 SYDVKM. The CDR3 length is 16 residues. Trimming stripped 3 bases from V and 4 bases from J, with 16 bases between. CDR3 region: CASSFPSDALYNEQFF. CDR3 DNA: TGTGCCAGCAGTTTCCCTAGCGATGCCCTTTACAATGAGCAGTTCTTC.

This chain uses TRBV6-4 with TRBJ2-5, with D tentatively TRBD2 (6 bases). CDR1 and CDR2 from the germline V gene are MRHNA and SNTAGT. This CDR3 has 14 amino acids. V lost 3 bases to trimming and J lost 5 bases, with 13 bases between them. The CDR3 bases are TGTGCCAGCAGTGAGTCTAGCGAGCGTGAGACCCAGTACTTC. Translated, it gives CASSESSERETQYF.

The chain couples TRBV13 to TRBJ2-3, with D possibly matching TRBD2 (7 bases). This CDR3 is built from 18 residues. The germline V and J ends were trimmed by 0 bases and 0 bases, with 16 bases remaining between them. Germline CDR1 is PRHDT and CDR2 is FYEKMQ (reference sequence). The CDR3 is CASSLGDQEGGSTDTQYF. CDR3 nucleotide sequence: TGTGCCAGCAGCTTAGGCGATCAGGAGGGGGGGAGCACAGATACGCAGTATTTT.

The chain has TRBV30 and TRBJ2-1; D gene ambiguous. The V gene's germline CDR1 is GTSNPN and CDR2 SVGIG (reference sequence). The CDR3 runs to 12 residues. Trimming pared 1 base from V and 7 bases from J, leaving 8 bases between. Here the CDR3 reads CAWSAQTNEQFF. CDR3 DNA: TGTGCCTGGAGTGCGCAGACAAATGAGCAGTTCTTC.

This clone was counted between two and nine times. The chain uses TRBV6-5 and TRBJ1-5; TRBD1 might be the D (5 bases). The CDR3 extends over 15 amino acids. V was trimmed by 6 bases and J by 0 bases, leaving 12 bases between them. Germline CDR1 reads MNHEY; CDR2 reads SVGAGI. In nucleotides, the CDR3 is TGTGCCAGCAGGCCCGGGGCGTATAGCAATCAGCCCCAGCATTTT. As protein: CASRPGAYSNQPQHF.

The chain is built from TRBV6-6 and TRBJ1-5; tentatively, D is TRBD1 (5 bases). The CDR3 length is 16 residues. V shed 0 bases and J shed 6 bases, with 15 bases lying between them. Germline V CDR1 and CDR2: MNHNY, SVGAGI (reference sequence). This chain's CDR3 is CASSYSMSRAGQPQHF. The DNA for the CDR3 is TGTGCCAGCAGTTACTCGATGTCCAGGGCTGGTCAGCCCCAGCATTTT.

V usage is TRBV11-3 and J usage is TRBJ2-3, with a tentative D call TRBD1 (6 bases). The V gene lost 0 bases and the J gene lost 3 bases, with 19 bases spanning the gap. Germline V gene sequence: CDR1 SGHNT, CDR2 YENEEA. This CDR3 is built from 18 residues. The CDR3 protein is CASSLEQGGTARTDTQYF. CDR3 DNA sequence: TGTGCCAGCAGCTTAGAACAAGGGGGAACCGCGAGAACAGATACGCAGTATTTT.

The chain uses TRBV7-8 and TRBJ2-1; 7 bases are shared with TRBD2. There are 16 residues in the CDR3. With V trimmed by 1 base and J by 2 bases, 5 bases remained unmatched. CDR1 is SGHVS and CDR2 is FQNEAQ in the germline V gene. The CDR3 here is CASSLVPSGPYNEQFF. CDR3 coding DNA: TGTGCCAGCAGCTTAGTCCCTAGCGGCCCCTACAATGAGCAGTTCTTC.

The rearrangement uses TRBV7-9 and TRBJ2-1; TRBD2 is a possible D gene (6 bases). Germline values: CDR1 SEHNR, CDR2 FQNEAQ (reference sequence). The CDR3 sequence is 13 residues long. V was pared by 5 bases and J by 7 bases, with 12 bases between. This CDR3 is CASSARRGNEQFF. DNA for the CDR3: TGTGCCAGCAGCGCGAGACGGGGGAATGAGCAGTTCTTC. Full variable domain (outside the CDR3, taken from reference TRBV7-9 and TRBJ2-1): DTGVSQNPRHKITKRGQNVTFRCDPISEHNRLYWYRQTLGQGPEFLTYFQNEAQLEKSRLLSDRFSAERPKGSFSTLEIQRTEQGDSAMYLCASSARRGNEQFFGPGTRLTVL.

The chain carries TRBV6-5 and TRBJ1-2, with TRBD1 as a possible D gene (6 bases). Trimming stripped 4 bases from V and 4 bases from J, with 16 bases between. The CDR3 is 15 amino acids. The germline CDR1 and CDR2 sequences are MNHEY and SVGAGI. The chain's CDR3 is CASSSYRVGSYGYTF. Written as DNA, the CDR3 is TGTGCCAGCAGTTCTTACAGGGTCGGGAGCTATGGCTACACCTTC.

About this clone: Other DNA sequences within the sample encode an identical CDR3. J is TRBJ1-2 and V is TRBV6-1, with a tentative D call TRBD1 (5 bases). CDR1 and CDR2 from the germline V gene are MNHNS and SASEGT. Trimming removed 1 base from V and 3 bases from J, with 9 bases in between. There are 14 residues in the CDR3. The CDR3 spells CASSEGGVDYGYTF. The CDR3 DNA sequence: TGTGCCAGCAGTGAAGGGGGCGTTGACTATGGCTACACCTTC.

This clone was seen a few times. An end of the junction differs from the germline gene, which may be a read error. CDR3 in DNA: TGTGCCAGCAGTTTATCGGGGCGACAGGGATGGTATTTT. Translated, it gives CASSLSGRQGWYF. The chain recombines TRBV28 with TRBJ1-4, with 7 bases fitting TRBD1. The CDR3 extends over 13 amino acids. Germline loops: CDR1 MDHEN, CDR2 SYDVKM.

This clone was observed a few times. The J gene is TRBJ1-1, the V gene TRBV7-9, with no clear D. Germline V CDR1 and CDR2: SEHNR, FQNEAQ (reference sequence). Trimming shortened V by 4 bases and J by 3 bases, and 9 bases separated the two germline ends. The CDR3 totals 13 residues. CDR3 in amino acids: CASSYKPDTEAFF. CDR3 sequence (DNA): TGTGCCAGCAGCTATAAACCGGACACTGAAGCTTTCTTT.

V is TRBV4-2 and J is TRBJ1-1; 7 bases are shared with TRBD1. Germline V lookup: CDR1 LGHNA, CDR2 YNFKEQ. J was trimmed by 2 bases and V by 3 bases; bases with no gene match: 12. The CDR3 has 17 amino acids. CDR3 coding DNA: TGTGCCAGCAGCCAGAGGGGGTCGGGACAGAAAAACACTGAAGCTTTCTTT. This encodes CASSQRGSGQKNTEAFF.